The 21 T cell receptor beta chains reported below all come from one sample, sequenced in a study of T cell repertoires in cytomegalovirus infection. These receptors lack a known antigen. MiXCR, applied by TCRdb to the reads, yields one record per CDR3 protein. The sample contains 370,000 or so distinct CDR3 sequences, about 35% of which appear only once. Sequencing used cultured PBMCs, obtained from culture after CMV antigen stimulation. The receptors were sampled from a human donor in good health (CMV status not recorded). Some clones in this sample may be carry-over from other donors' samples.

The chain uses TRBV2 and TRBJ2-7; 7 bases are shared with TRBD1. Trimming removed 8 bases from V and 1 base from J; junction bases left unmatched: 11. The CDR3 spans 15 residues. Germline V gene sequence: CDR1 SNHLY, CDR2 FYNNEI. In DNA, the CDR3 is TGTGCCAGCTCACGAAGGGGGACAGTTTCCTACGAGCAGTACTTC. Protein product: CASSRRGTVSYEQYF.

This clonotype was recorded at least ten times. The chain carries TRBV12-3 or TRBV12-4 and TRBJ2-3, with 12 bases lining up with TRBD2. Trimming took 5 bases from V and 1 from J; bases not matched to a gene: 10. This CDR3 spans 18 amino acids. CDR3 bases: TGTGCCAGCAGTCCCCGATCGACTAGCGGGAGTGGCACAGATACGCAGTATTTT. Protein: CASSPRSTSGSGTDTQYF.

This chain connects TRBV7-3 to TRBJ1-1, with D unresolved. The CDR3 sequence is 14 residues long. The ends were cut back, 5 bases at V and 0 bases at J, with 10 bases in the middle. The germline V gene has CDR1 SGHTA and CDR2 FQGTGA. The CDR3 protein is CASSPTRMNTEAFF. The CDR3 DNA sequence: TGTGCCAGCAGCCCCACCAGGATGAACACTGAAGCTTTCTTT.

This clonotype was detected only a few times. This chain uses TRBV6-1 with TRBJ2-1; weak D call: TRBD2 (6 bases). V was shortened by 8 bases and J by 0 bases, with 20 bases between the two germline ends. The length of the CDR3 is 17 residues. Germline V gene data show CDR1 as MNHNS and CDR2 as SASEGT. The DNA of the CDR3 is TGTGCCAGCCAAGACCCCGGGACTGCAAGCTCCTACAATGAGCAGTTCTTC. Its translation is CASQDPGTASSYNEQFF.

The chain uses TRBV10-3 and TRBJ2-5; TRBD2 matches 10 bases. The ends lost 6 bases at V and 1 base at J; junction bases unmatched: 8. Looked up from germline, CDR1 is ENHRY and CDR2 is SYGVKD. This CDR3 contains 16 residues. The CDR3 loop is CAISGTSVSSQETQYF. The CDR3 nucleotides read TGTGCCATCAGCGGGACTAGCGTGAGCTCCCAAGAGACCCAGTACTTC.

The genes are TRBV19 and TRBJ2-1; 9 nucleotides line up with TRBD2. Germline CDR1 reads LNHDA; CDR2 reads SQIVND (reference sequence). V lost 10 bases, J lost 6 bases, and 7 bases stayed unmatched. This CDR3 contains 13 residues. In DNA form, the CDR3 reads TGTGCCACCAAAATAGCGGGAGCCAATGAGCAGTTCTTC. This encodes CATKIAGANEQFF.

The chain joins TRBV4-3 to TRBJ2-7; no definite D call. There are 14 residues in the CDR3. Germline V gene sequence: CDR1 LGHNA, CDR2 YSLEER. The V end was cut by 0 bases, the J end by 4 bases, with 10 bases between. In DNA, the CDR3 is TGCGCCAGCAGCCAAGAGGTGGGGATATACGAGCAGTACTTC. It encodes CASSQEVGIYEQYF.

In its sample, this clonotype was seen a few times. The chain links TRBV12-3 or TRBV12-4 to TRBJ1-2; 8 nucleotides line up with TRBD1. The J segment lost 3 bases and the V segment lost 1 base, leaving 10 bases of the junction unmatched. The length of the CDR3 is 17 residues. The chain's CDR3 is CASSLVPQGAEDYGYTF. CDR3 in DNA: TGTGCCAGCAGTTTAGTACCCCAGGGGGCGGAGGACTATGGCTACACCTTC.

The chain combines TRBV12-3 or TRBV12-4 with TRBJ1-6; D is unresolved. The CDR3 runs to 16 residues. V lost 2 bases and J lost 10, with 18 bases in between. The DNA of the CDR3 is TGTGCCAGCAGTTTAAATCCCGGGCCGAGAGGCTCACCCCTCCACTTT. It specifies CASSLNPGPRGSPLHF.

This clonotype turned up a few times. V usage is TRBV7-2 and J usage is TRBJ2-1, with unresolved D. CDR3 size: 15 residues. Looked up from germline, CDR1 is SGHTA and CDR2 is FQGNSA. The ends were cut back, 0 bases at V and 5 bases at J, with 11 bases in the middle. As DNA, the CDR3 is TGTGCCAGCAGCTTAGCCCTGGATTTCAACAATGAGCAGTTCTTC. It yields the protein CASSLALDFNNEQFF.

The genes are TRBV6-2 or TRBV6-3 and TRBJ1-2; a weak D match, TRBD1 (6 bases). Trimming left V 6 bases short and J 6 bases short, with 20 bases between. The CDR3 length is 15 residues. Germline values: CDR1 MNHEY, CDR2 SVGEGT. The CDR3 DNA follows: TGTGCCAGCAGCCAGACTCGGGGACATTTGGATGGCTACACCTTC. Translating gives CASSQTRGHLDGYTF.

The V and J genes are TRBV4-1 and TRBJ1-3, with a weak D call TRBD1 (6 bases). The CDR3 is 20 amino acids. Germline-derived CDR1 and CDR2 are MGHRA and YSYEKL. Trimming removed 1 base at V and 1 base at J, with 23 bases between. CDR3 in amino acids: CASSQGGGSLLVVSGNTIYF. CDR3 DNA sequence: TGCGCCAGCAGCCAAGGGGGGGGCAGCTTACTGGTGGTTTCTGGAAACACCATATATTTT.

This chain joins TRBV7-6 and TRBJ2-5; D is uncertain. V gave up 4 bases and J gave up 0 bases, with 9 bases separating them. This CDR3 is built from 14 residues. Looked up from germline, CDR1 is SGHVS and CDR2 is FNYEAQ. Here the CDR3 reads CASSSGPNQETQYF. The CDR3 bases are TGTGCCAGCAGCTCCGGCCCCAACCAAGAGACCCAGTACTTC.

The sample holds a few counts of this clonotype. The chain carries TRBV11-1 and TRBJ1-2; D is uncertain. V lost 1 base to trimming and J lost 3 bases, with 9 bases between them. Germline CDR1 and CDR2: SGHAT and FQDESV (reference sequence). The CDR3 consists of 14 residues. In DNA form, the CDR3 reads TGTGCCAGCAGCTTAGAGAGGACGGACTATGGCTACACCTTC. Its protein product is CASSLERTDYGYTF.

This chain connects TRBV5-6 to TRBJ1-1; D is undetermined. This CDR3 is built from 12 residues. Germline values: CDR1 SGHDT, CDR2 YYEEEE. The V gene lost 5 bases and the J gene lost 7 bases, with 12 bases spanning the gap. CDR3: CASRYREREAFF. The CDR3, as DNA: TGTGCCAGCAGATACCGGGAACGTGAAGCTTTCTTT.

This CDR3 reads CASSLGGYGTEPQHF. The CDR3 coding sequence is TGTGCCAGCTCTCTCGGGGGCTATGGGACGGAGCCCCAGCATTTT. This rearrangement joins TRBV12-3 or TRBV12-4 to TRBJ1-5; a possible D gene is TRBD1 (6 bases). The V end lost 8 bases, the J end lost 8 bases, and 22 bases lay between the germline ends. CDR3 length: 15 amino acids.

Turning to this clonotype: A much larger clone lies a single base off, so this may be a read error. CDR3 sequence reads: CASSQRQGTHYF. CDR3 nucleotides: TGTGCCAGCAGCCAAAGACAGGGGACCCATTACTTC. V usage is TRBV7-2 and J usage is TRBJ2-5, with 8 nucleotides matching TRBD1. Germline V gene lookup returns CDR1 SGHTA and CDR2 FQGNSA. The CDR3 is 12 residues long.

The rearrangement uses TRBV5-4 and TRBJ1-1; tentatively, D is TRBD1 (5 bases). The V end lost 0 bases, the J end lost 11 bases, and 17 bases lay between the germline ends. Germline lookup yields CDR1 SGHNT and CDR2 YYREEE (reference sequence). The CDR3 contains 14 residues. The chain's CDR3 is CASSLDGGVRKAFF. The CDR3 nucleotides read TGTGCCAGCAGCTTGGATGGGGGTGTCCGTAAGGCTTTCTTT.

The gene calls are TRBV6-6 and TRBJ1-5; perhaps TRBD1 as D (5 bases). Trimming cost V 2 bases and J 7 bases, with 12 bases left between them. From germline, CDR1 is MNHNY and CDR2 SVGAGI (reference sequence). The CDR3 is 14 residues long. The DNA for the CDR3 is TGTGCCAGCAGTTACCTGGGACGTGAGCAGCCCCAGCATTTT. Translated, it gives CASSYLGREQPQHF.

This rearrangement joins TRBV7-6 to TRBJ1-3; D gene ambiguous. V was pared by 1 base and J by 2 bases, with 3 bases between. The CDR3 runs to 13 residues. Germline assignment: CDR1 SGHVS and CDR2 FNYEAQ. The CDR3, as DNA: TGTGCCAGCAGCTTAGACGCTGGAAACACCATATATTTT. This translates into CASSLDAGNTIYF. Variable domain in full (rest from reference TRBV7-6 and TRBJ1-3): GAGVSQSPRYKVTKRGQDVALRCDPISGHVSLYWYRQALGQGPEFLTYFNYEAQQDKSGLPNDRFSAERPEGSISTLTIQRTEQRDSAMYRCASSLDAGNTIYFGEGSWLTVV.

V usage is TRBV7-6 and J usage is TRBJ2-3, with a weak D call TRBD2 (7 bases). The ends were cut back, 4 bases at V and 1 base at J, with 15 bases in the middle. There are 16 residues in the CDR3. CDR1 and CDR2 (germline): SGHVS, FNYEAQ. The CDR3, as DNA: TGTGCCAGCAGCTGGAGGGGGGGAGTTGGCACAGATACGCAGTATTTT. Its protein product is CASSWRGGVGTDTQYF.